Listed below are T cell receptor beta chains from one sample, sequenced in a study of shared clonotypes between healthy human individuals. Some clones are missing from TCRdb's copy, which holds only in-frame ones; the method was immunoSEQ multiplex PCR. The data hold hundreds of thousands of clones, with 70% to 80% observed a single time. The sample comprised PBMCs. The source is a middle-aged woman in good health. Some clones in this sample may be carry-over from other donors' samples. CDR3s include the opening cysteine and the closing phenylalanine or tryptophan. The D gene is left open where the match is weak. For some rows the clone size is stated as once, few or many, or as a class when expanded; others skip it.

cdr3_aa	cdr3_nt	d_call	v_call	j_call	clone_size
CASSYTRDLSPRYNEQFF	TGTGCCAGCAGCTATACTCGGGACCTCTCCCCGAGATACAATGAGCAGTTCTTC	NA	TRBV7-9	TRBJ2-1	NA
CSVLGFTRGLGEKLFF	TGCAGCGTCCTAGGATTTACCAGGGGGCTTGGGGAAAAACTGTTTTTT	TRBD1	TRBV29-1	TRBJ1-4	NA
CAISESTGTGGFTGELFF	TGTGCCATCAGTGAGTCGACCGGGACAGGGGGCTTTACCGGGGAGCTGTTTTTT	TRBD1	TRBV10-3	TRBJ2-2	NA
CASSYKGISGNTIYF	TGTGCCAGCAGTTACAAGGGGATTAGCGGAAACACCATATATTTT	NA	TRBV6-5	TRBJ1-3	NA
CASSSSSGGYYNEQFF	TGTGCCAGCAGTTCCTCTAGCGGGGGCTATTACAATGAGCAGTTCTTC	TRBD2	TRBV28	TRBJ2-1	NA
CASSYKPAAQYGYTF	TGTGCCAGCAGTTACAAACCGGCAGCCCAATATGGCTACACCTTC	NA	TRBV6-6	TRBJ1-2	NA
CASSSVFQGEYEQYF	TGCGCCAGCAGCTCGGTGTTTCAGGGGGAGTACGAGCAGTACTTC	TRBD1	TRBV5-1	TRBJ2-7	NA
CASTSGGPTGELFF	TGCGCCAGCACCAGCGGGGGACCCACCGGGGAGCTGTTTTTT	TRBD2	TRBV5-1	TRBJ2-2	NA
CASRYRGLRNGYTF	TGTGCCAGTAGATACAGGGGGCTGAGGAATGGCTACACCTTC	TRBD1	TRBV19	TRBJ1-2	NA
CASSFQNLGLGNYGHTF	TGTGCCAGCAGTTTCCAAAACCTTGGTTTGGGGAACTATGGCCACACCTTC	NA	TRBV28	TRBJ1-2	NA
CASSDSASASNPNNEQFF	TGTGCCAGCAGTGACTCGGCCTCCGCTAGCAACCCGAACAATGAGCAGTTCTTC	NA	TRBV6-4	TRBJ2-1	NA
CASSTPTWTGWFSPDTQYF	TGTGCCAGCAGCACACCAACATGGACAGGGTGGTTTTCCCCGGATACGCAGTATTTT	TRBD1	TRBV27	TRBJ2-3	NA
CATSRDPGGDTQYF	TGTGCCACCAGCAGAGATCCGGGGGGTGATACGCAGTATTTT	TRBD2	TRBV15	TRBJ2-3	NA
CASSLGAPTDTQYF	TGCGCCAGCAGCTTGGGCGCGCCCACAGATACGCAGTATTTT	NA	TRBV5-1	TRBJ2-3	once
CASRTRQVQDEKLFF	TGTGCCAGCAGAACTAGGCAGGTTCAGGATGAAAAACTGTTTTTT	NA	TRBV21-1	TRBJ1-4	few
CASSPSRTSTEGTQYF	TGTGCCAGTAGTCCAAGCAGGACTTCCACCGAGGGGACCCAGTACTTC	NA	TRBV19	TRBJ2-5	NA
CASSWGLAGESSYNEQFF	TGCGCCAGCAGCTGGGGACTAGCGGGAGAGAGCTCCTACAATGAGCAGTTCTTC	TRBD2	TRBV5-1	TRBJ2-1	NA
CASSYGPGQVSSYEQYF	TGTGCCAGCAGTTACGGACCGGGACAGGTTAGCTCCTACGAGCAGTACTTC	TRBD1	TRBV28	TRBJ2-7	NA
CASSLGVEQFF	TGTGCCAGCAGCTTAGGTGTTGAGCAGTTCTTC	NA	TRBV7-6	TRBJ2-1	NA
CATSRDQGGYYGYTF	TGTGCCACCAGCAGAGATCAGGGCGGATACTATGGCTACACCTTC	NA	TRBV15	TRBJ1-2	NA
CASSQTGRANYGYTF	TGTGCCAGCAGCCAGACAGGGAGGGCTAACTATGGCTACACCTTC	TRBD1	TRBV7-8	TRBJ1-2	NA
CASSSTSGRADTQYF	TGTGCCAGCAGTTCAACCAGCGGGAGGGCAGATACGCAGTATTTT	TRBD2	TRBV7-2	TRBJ2-3	NA
CSVERQGETFSESTDTQYF	TGCAGCGTTGAGAGGCAGGGGGAAACATTTTCGGAGAGCACAGATACGCAGTATTTT	TRBD1	TRBV29-1	TRBJ2-3	NA
CASSTDRVATEAFF	TGTGCCAGCAGTACGGACAGGGTCGCCACTGAAGCTTTCTTT	TRBD1	TRBV27	TRBJ1-1	many
CASSQVARDLSGRFYNEQFF	TGCGCCAGCAGCCAAGTAGCCCGTGACCTTAGCGGGAGATTTTACAATGAGCAGTTCTTC	TRBD2	TRBV4-1	TRBJ2-1	NA
CASSLGGQGYRLFF	TGTGCCAGCAGTTTAGGCGGACAGGGTTATCGCCTGTTTTTT	TRBD1	TRBV28	TRBJ1-4	few
CASSLGDPIDYEQYF	TGTGCCAGCAGCTTAGGGGACCCCATCGATTACGAGCAGTACTTC	NA	TRBV7-9	TRBJ2-7	NA
CASSSDRGGWGTQYF	TGTGCCAGCAGCTCGGACAGGGGAGGATGGGGGACCCAGTACTTC	TRBD1	TRBV7-9	TRBJ2-5	NA
CASSPLTGGVYNEQFF	TGCGCCAGCAGCCCCCTGACAGGGGGGGTTTACAATGAGCAGTTCTTC	TRBD1	TRBV5-1	TRBJ2-1	NA
CASSDRELNYGYTF	TGTGCCAGCAGCGACAGAGAGCTTAACTATGGCTACACCTTC	NA	TRBV2	TRBJ1-2	few
CASSWGRVDGQPQHF	TGTGCCAGCAGTTGGGGGCGCGTGGATGGTCAGCCCCAGCATTTT	NA	TRBV28	TRBJ1-5	NA
CASSLQREGPPLYF	TGTGCCAGCAGTTTACAGCGGGAGGGCCCGCCCCTGTACTTC	TRBD2	TRBV27	TRBJ2-5	NA
CASSVGPAGDGETQYF	TGTGCCAGCAGCGTAGGGCCAGCGGGAGATGGTGAGACCCAGTACTTC	TRBD2	TRBV9	TRBJ2-5	NA
CAWSVGALISYNEQFF	TGTGCCTGGAGTGTAGGGGCCCTCATCTCCTACAATGAGCAGTTCTTC	NA	TRBV30	TRBJ2-1	NA
CASSPSRSRALGYTF	TGTGCCAGCAGCCCTTCTAGGTCAAGGGCACTTGGCTACACCTTC	NA	TRBV6-5	TRBJ1-2	once
CASSLWLVGTTYEQYF	TGTGCCAGCAGCTTGTGGCTCGTGGGGACTACCTACGAGCAGTACTTC	TRBD2	TRBV7-9	TRBJ2-7	NA
CASSLADRDGYTF	TGTGCCAGCAGCCTTGCCGACAGGGATGGCTACACCTTC	TRBD1	TRBV28	TRBJ1-2	NA
CASSLSRDNEQFF	TGTGCCAGCAGCTTAAGTAGGGACAATGAGCAGTTCTTC	NA	TRBV7-9	TRBJ2-1	NA
CAWSVGGRDTQYF	TGTGCCTGGAGTGTCGGAGGGAGAGATACGCAGTATTTT	NA	TRBV30	TRBJ2-3	once
CASSPPGGGYTF	TGTGCCAGTAGTCCGCCGGGGGGTGGCTACACCTTC	NA	TRBV19	TRBJ1-2	NA
CASSSMGQTYEQYF	TGTGCCAGCAGCTCAATGGGACAAACCTACGAGCAGTACTTC	NA	TRBV5-4	TRBJ2-7	NA
CASTLTGGAIRIYGYTF	TGTGCCAGTACCCTTACAGGGGGCGCAATCCGTATCTATGGCTACACCTTC	TRBD1	TRBV19	TRBJ1-2	few
CASNPGTGGAGANVLTF	TGTGCCAGCAACCCCGGGACAGGGGGCGCTGGGGCCAACGTCCTGACTTTC	TRBD1	TRBV7-9	TRBJ2-6	few
CASSFRRDYEQYF	TGTGCCAGCAGTTTTCGGCGGGACTACGAGCAGTACTTC	NA	TRBV27	TRBJ2-7	NA
CASRTAPYNEQFF	TGTGCCAGCAGGACTGCCCCCTACAATGAGCAGTTCTTC	NA	TRBV21-1	TRBJ2-1	NA
CASSVHPARGSDDEQFF	TGTGCCAGCAGCGTCCATCCCGCCCGCGGGAGCGATGATGAGCAGTTCTTC	TRBD2	TRBV9	TRBJ2-1	NA
CASSLGGGPSTEAFF	TGTGCCAGCAGCTTAGGTGGAGGGCCTTCGACTGAAGCTTTCTTT	NA	TRBV7-9	TRBJ1-1	once
CASSLAGTVSYNEQFF	TGTGCCAGCAGCTTAGCAGGGACAGTCTCCTACAATGAGCAGTTCTTC	TRBD1	TRBV7-6	TRBJ2-1	NA
CASKTYWNTEAFF	TGTGCCAGCAAAACATACTGGAACACTGAAGCTTTCTTT	NA	TRBV2	TRBJ1-1	once
CATSREAPWRPEKLFF	TGTGCCACCAGCAGAGAGGCACCTTGGAGGCCGGAAAAACTGTTTTTT	NA	TRBV15	TRBJ1-4	NA
CASRTRAGNTIYF	TGTGCCAGCAGGACCAGGGCTGGAAACACCATATATTTT	NA	TRBV7-8	TRBJ1-3	NA
CASSRGGTTDTQYF	TGTGCCAGCAGCCGGGGGGGGACCACAGATACGCAGTATTTT	TRBD2	TRBV11-3	TRBJ2-3	NA
CASSSSGQVYQPQHF	TGTGCCAGCAGCTCTTCCGGACAGGTATATCAGCCCCAGCATTTT	TRBD1	TRBV5-6	TRBJ1-5	many